This T cell receptor (beta chain) was documented in a study of blood T cell repertoires in COVID-19. Study as a whole: Specimens from acute and convalescent COVID-19 originated in the United States, Italy and Spain. PBMCs, B-cell-depleted T cells, or T cells provided the cDNA or gDNA that made up the material.

The Seattle patients, enrolled during active infection, were followed longitudinally. V was trimmed by 7 bases and J by 8 bases, leaving 18 bases between them. CDR1 is SQVTM, CDR2 ANQGSEA, per germline. This CDR3 is built from 13 residues. In the original workflow: Researchers report that nucleated cell counts were estimated from reference gene primer amplification. Clones were sequenced by immunoSEQ multiplex PCR, and TCRdb holds only the in-frame ones, with some missing. That table is the source of V, J and clone size, and D and trimming were worked out from the DNA. The repertoire includes almost 300,000 clones, around 92% of them detected once, and around 10% sits in the top ten.

The clonotype comes from a woman in her twenties or thirties with COVID-19, enrolled during active disease. The gene calls are TRBV29-1 and TRBJ2-1; maybe TRBD2 (6 bases). The sequencing sample was made of peripheral blood. This CDR3 reads CSALRDSPHEQFF. The CDR3 coding sequence is TGCAGCGCTCTCAGGGACTCCCCCCATGAGCAGTTCTTC.